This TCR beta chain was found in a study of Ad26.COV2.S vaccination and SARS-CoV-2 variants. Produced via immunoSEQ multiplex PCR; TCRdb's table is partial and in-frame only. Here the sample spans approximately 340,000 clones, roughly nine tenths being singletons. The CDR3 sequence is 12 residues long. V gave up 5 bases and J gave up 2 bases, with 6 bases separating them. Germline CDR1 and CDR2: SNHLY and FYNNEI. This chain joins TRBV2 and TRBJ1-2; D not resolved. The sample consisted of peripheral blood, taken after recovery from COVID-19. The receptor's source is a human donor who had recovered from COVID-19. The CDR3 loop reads CASSPQNYGYTF. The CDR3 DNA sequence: TGTGCCAGCAGTCCACAGAACTATGGCTACACCTTC.